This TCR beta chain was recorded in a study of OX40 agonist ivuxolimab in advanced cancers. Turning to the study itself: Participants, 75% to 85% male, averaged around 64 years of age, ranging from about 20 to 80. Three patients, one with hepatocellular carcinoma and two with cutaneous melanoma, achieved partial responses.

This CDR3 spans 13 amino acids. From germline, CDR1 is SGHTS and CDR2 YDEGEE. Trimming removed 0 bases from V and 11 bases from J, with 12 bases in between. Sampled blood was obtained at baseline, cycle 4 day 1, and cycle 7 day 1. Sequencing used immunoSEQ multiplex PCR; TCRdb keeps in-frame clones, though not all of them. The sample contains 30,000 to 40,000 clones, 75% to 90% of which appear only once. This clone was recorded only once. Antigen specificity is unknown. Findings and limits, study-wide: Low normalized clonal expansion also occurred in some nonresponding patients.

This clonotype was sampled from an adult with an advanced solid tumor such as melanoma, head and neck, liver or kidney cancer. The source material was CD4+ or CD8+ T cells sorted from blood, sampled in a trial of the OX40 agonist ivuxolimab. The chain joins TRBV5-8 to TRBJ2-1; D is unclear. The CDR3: CASSLVGSNKQFF. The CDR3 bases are TGTGCCAGCAGCTTGGTGGGGTCGAACAAGCAGTTCTTC.